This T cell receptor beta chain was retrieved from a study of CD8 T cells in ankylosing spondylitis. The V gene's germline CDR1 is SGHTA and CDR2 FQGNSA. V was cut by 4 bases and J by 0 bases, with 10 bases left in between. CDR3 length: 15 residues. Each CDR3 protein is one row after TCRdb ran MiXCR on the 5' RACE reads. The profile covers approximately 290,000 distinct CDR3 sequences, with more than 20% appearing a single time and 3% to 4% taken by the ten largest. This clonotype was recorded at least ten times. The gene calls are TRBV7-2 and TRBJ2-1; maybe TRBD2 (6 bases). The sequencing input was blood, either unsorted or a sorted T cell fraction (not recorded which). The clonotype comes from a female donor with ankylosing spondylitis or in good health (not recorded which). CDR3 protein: CASSSGLSSYNEQFF. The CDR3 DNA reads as TGTGCCAGCAGCTCGGGACTCAGCTCCTACAATGAGCAGTTCTTC. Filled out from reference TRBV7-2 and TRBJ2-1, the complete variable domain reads GAGVSQSPSNKVTEKGKDVELRCDPISGHTALYWYRQSLGQGLEFLIYFQGNSAPDKSGLPSDRFSAERTGGSVSTLTIQRTQQEDSAVYLCASSSGLSSYNEQFFGPGTRLTVL.